The T cell receptor beta chain described here comes from a study of blood T cell repertoires in COVID-19. Whole-study context: Whether acute or convalescent, the COVID-19 samples came from the United States, Italy and Spain. PBMCs, B-cell-depleted T cells, or T cells were the source of the cDNA or gDNA that made up the material.

V lost 2 bases, J lost 8 bases, and 12 bases stayed unmatched. CDR3 size: 16 residues. The germline gives CDR1 SGHVS, CDR2 FQNEAQ. Original analysis: Estimated nucleated cell counts came from reference gene primer amplification. Sequenced by immunoSEQ multiplex PCR; TCRdb stores in-frame clones only, minus some. D and trimming were read from the DNA, whereas the V and J calls and clone size are those reported in that table. The repertoire has a few hundred thousand clones, 65% to 85% of them found once; the top ten carry about 3.5%. Sequenced material: PBMCs or T cells enriched from blood (not recorded which). V is TRBV7-8 and J is TRBJ2-1, with 7 bases aligning to TRBD1. This receptor was taken from a man between 45 and 60 years old who had recovered from COVID-19. CDR3 in DNA: TGTGCCAGCAGCTTACTAGGCAGGGGGTCCGCAGATGAGCAGTTCTTC. Protein: CASSLLGRGSADEQFF.